A single sample gave rise to the 24 T cell receptor beta chains below, sequenced in a study of OX40 agonist ivuxolimab in advanced cancers. Using immunoSEQ multiplex PCR, the repertoire was profiled, and TCRdb retains in-frame clones only, with some absent. The repertoire has roughly 72,000 clones, 89% of them found once; the top ten carry 11%. The material was CD4+ or CD8+ T cells sorted from blood, obtained in a trial of the OX40 agonist ivuxolimab. The source is an adult with an advanced solid tumor such as melanoma, head and neck, liver or kidney cancer.

Note on this clone: The same CDR3 arises from other DNA sequences in this sample as well. J is TRBJ1-2 and V is TRBV6-5, with D unclear. The CDR3 extends over 13 amino acids. CDR1 is MNHEY and CDR2 is SVGAGI in the germline V gene. Trimming cost V 8 bases and J 4 bases, with 14 bases left between them. The CDR3 bases are TGTGCCAGCGCAGGTGGGATTTCCTATGGCTACACCTTC. Its protein product is CASAGGISYGYTF.

The chain is built from TRBV6-1 and TRBJ1-3; the D gene is possibly TRBD1 (6 bases). Looked up from germline, CDR1 is MNHNS and CDR2 is SASEGT. V was trimmed by 6 bases and J by 0 bases, leaving 12 bases between them. CDR3 size: 15 residues. The CDR3 reads CASSPGHPSGNTIYF. CDR3 nucleotides: TGTGCCAGCAGCCCGGGACACCCCTCTGGAAACACCATATATTTT.

The V and J genes are TRBV18 and TRBJ2-2; TRBD2 aligns across 7 bases. The junction had 9 bases not matched to a gene; V was cut back by 3 bases and J by 5 bases. The CDR3 contains 16 residues. Germline V gene sequence: CDR1 KGHSH, CDR2 LQKENI. The CDR3 here is CASSPPTGGPTGELFF. DNA of the CDR3: TGTGCCAGCTCACCTCCCACGGGAGGCCCTACCGGGGAGCTGTTTTTT.

The gene calls are TRBV5-1 and TRBJ1-3; possibly TRBD1 for D (5 bases). Germline CDR1 and CDR2: SGHRS and YFSETQ. The CDR3 is made up of 15 amino acids. V lost 0 bases and J 2 bases, leaving 9 bases between the germline ends. In DNA, the CDR3 is TGCGCCAGCAGCTTGGCAGGGATGACTGGAAACACCATATATTTT. It translates to CASSLAGMTGNTIYF.

This rearrangement joins TRBV5-1 to TRBJ2-5; 11 nucleotides line up with TRBD1. The junction had 8 bases not matched to a gene; V was cut back by 2 bases and J by 5 bases. From germline, CDR1 is SGHRS and CDR2 YFSETQ. The CDR3 loop spans 16 amino acids. As DNA, the CDR3 is TGCGCCAGCAGCTTCTTCGGACAGGGGGCATCGGAGACCCAGTACTTC. Encoded protein: CASSFFGQGASETQYF. Filled out from reference TRBV5-1 and TRBJ2-5, the complete variable domain reads KAGVTQTPRYLIKTRGQQVTLSCSPISGHRSVSWYQQTPGQGLQFLFEYFSETQRNKGNFPGRFSGRQFSNSRSEMNVSTLELGDSALYLCASSFFGQGASETQYFGPGTRLLVL.

The CDR3 protein is CASSFQQGETQYF. CDR3 DNA sequence: TGTGCCAGCAGCTTTCAGCAAGGAGAGACCCAGTACTTC. This chain uses TRBV7-3 with TRBJ2-5; D call uncertain. This CDR3 is 13 amino acids long. The germline V gene encodes CDR1 SGHTA and CDR2 FQGTGA. V was clipped by 3 bases and J by 4 bases, with 9 bases between them.

J is TRBJ1-2 and V is TRBV7-8; 7 nucleotides agree with TRBD1. The germline V gene encodes CDR1 SGHVS and CDR2 FQNEAQ. The ends lost 5 bases at V and 2 bases at J; junction bases unmatched: 5. The CDR3 contains 14 residues. The CDR3 loop is CASSPRTGNYGYTF. The CDR3 nucleotides read TGTGCCAGCAGCCCTCGGACAGGCAACTATGGCTACACCTTC.

This chain joins TRBV4-1 and TRBJ2-7; 7 positions agree with TRBD1. Per germline, CDR1 MGHRA and CDR2 YSYEKL. The V segment lost 5 bases and the J segment 0 bases; nucleotides outside the gene matches: 4. The CDR3 contains 14 residues. DNA of the CDR3: TGCGCCAGCAGCGGCTACAGGGGCTCCTACGAGCAGTACTTC. This sequence encodes CASSGYRGSYEQYF.

This chain uses TRBV10-1 with TRBJ2-1; no definite D call. CDR1 is WNHNN, CDR2 SYGVQD, per germline (reference sequence). The CDR3 covers 13 residues. Trimming pared 6 bases from V and 2 bases from J, leaving 8 bases between. CDR3 DNA sequence: TGCGCCAGCAGCGGAGACACCTACAATGAGCAGTTCTTC. Protein: CASSGDTYNEQFF.

The rearrangement joins TRBV7-6 to TRBJ2-2, with 10 bases aligning to TRBD2. The germline CDR1 and CDR2 sequences are SGHVS and FNYEAQ. V lost 6 bases and J lost 3; bases outside the gene matches: 13. The CDR3 has 18 amino acids. The CDR3 protein is CASSFPPLLAGYTGELFF. The CDR3 nucleotides are TGTGCCAGCAGTTTCCCGCCCTTACTAGCGGGGTACACCGGGGAGCTGTTTTTT.

Written as DNA, the CDR3 is TGTGCCAGTAGTATCCCACCAATGGGCAGAGGGTTTACTGAAGCTTTCTTT. Encoded protein: CASSIPPMGRGFTEAFF. This chain links TRBV19 with TRBJ1-1; D gene uncertain. CDR3 length: 17 residues. Per the germline V gene, CDR1 is LNHDA and CDR2 is SQIVND (reference sequence). V was cut by 3 bases and J by 5 bases, with 22 bases left in between.

V usage is TRBV5-1 and J usage is TRBJ2-3; 9 positions match TRBD2. V lost 6 bases to trimming and J lost 5 bases; unmatched junction nucleotides: 19. The CDR3 runs 18 residues. CDR1 SGHRS and CDR2 YFSETQ come from the germline V gene. CDR3 sequence (DNA): TGCGCCAGCAAGGAGGGGAGCGGGAGGCCGATGGTTGGAGATACGCAGTATTTT. Amino acids: CASKEGSGRPMVGDTQYF.

The rearrangement uses TRBV14 and TRBJ2-3; tentative D call: TRBD2 (6 bases). Germline-derived CDR1 and CDR2 are SGHDN and FVKESK. V gave up 4 bases and J gave up 2 bases, with 10 bases separating them. CDR3 length equals 14 residues. The chain's CDR3 is CASSLRGFTDTQYF. CDR3 DNA: TGTGCCAGCAGCCTCCGGGGGTTCACAGATACGCAGTATTTT.

V gene TRBV7-2 combines with J gene TRBJ1-6, with D possibly matching TRBD1 (5 bases). Germline-derived CDR1 and CDR2 are SGHTA and FQGNSA. V was cut by 3 bases and J by 5 bases, with 8 bases left in between. The CDR3 contains 14 residues. The CDR3 coding sequence is TGTGCCAGCAGCTTCCGACAGAATAATTCACCCCTCCACTTT. It codes for CASSFRQNNSPLHF.

This chain links TRBV29-1 with TRBJ1-2; D not resolved. V was trimmed by 0 bases and J by 6 bases, leaving 11 bases between them. CDR1 and CDR2 (germline): SQVTM, ANQGSEA. The CDR3 covers 13 residues. Here the CDR3 reads CSVEDKGFDGYTF. The CDR3 DNA sequence: TGCAGCGTTGAAGATAAGGGTTTCGATGGCTACACCTTC.

V usage is TRBV7-9 and J usage is TRBJ2-2; 7 bases fit TRBD2. The CDR3 covers 17 residues. After removal of 5 bases from V and 1 base from J, the junction contained 10 bases not matched to a gene. Looked up from germline, CDR1 is SEHNR and CDR2 is FQNEAQ (reference sequence). CDR3 region: CASSHGWDYWNTGELFF. The CDR3 coding sequence is TGTGCCAGCAGCCACGGTTGGGACTACTGGAACACCGGGGAGCTGTTTTTT.

The rearrangement links TRBV6-6 to TRBJ1-3; TRBD1 might be the D (6 bases). The CDR3 covers 13 residues. V lost 6 bases to trimming and J lost 4 bases, with 10 bases between them. Germline CDR1 MNHNY, CDR2 SVGAGI (reference sequence). DNA of the CDR3: TGTGCCAGCAGACAGGGTTCCGGAAACACCATATATTTT. Amino acid sequence: CASRQGSGNTIYF.

The rearrangement uses TRBV29-1 and TRBJ2-5; possibly TRBD1 for D (5 bases). This CDR3 is 13 amino acids long. V lost 4 bases and J lost 2, with 11 bases in between. Germline CDR1 reads SQVTM; CDR2 reads ANQGSEA. The CDR3 region has the DNA TGCAGCGTTGGATCCCACAGGCAAGAGACCCAGTACTTC. This encodes CSVGSHRQETQYF.

The V call is TRBV2, the J call TRBJ2-3; 9 bases fit TRBD2. Germline V gives CDR1 SNHLY, CDR2 FYNNEI. With V trimmed by 8 bases and J by 1 base, 7 bases remained unmatched. The CDR3 consists of 15 residues. CDR3 residues: CASGGKREGTDTQYF. CDR3 bases: TGTGCCAGCGGGGGCAAGCGGGAGGGCACAGATACGCAGTATTTT.

This clone has only one observation. The V call is TRBV5-1, the J call TRBJ2-1; 7 nucleotides match TRBD1. This CDR3 has 14 residues. The germline CDR1 and CDR2 sequences are SGHRS and YFSETQ. J was trimmed by 0 bases and V by 5 bases; bases with no gene match: 2. The CDR3 DNA reads TGCGCCAGCAGGGACAGGCCCTCCTACAATGAGCAGTTCTTC. Its translation is CASRDRPSYNEQFF. The entire variable domain, with the rest obtained from reference TRBV5-1 and TRBJ2-1, is as follows: KAGVTQTPRYLIKTRGQQVTLSCSPISGHRSVSWYQQTPGQGLQFLFEYFSETQRNKGNFPGRFSGRQFSNSRSEMNVSTLELGDSALYLCASRDRPSYNEQFFGPGTRLTVL.

V and J are TRBV2 and TRBJ2-1; 15 nucleotides agree with TRBD2. Trimming at V came to 6 bases and at J to 7 bases, leaving 4 bases not matched to a gene. The CDR3 totals 15 residues. Germline assignment: CDR1 SNHLY and CDR2 FYNNEI. The CDR3: CASRGLAGGLNEQFF. CDR3 DNA: TGTGCCAGCAGAGGACTAGCGGGAGGGCTAAATGAGCAGTTCTTC.

The genes are TRBV7-9 and TRBJ2-2; perhaps TRBD1 as D (6 bases). V lost 5 bases and J lost 12, with 16 bases in between. This CDR3 comprises 13 residues. Germline-derived CDR1 and CDR2 are SEHNR and FQNEAQ (reference sequence). CDR3 coding DNA: TGTGCCAGCAGCCTATTGGGGGCGGCGAAGCTGTTTTTT. This translates into CASSLLGAAKLFF.

The rearrangement links TRBV19 to TRBJ2-2, with D possibly matching TRBD1 (6 bases). Germline V gives CDR1 LNHDA, CDR2 SQIVND (reference sequence). Deletions cut 6 bases from V and 5 bases from J, with 13 bases between. The CDR3 extends over 14 amino acids. In DNA, the CDR3 is TGTGCCAGTAGGGGACAAACCAGAACCGGGGAGCTGTTTTTT. Translating gives CASRGQTRTGELFF.

This sequence joins TRBV10-3 and TRBJ2-5; 8 bases map to TRBD1. The CDR3 has 14 residues. The germline gives CDR1 ENHRY, CDR2 SYGVKD. With 4 bases clipped from V and 3 bases from J, the junction kept 4 bases outside the gene matches. DNA of the CDR3: TGTGCCATCAGTGCACAGGGGGGTGAAGAGACCCAGTACTTC. As protein: CAISAQGGEETQYF.